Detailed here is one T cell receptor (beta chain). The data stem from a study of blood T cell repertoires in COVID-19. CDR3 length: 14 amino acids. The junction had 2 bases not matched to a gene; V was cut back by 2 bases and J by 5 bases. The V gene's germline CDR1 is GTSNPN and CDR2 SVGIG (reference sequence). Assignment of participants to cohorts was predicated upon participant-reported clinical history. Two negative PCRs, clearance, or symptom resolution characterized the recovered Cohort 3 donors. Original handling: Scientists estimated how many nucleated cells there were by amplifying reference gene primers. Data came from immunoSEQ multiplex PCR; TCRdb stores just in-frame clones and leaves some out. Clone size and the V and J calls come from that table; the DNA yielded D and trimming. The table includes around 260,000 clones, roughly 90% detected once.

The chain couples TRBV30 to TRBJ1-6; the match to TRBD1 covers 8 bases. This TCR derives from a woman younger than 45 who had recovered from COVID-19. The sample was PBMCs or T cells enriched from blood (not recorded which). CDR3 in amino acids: CAWSLDRDNSPLHF. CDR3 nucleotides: TGTGCCTGGAGTCTGGACAGGGATAATTCACCCCTCCACTTT.